This T cell receptor beta chain emerged from a study of blood T cell repertoires in COVID-19. Looking at the study overall: From the United States, Italy and Spain came samples of acute and convalescent COVID-19. In each case, the material was cDNA or gDNA derived from T cells, B-cell-depleted T cells, or PBMCs.

Original methodology: Using reference gene primer amplification, nucleated cell counts were estimated. Here immunoSEQ multiplex PCR was the method, and the copy in TCRdb shows in-frame clones only, minus some. Clone size and V and J calls were adopted from that table, with D and trimming inferred from the DNA. The top ten hold roughly 18% of the sample, which has around 150,000 clones, about 81% seen once. In its sample, this clone was seen a few times. V was shortened by 0 bases and J by 7 bases, with 12 bases between the two germline ends. Germline loops: CDR1 MGHRA, CDR2 YSYEKL. This CDR3 comprises 14 residues.

The V and J genes are TRBV4-1 and TRBJ1-1; TRBD1 might be the D (5 bases). The clonotype was recovered from a woman of 80 years or more with acute or convalescent COVID-19. The sample taken for sequencing was peripheral blood. Here the CDR3 reads CASSQDRGRGEAFF. The CDR3 DNA reads as TGCGCCAGCAGCCAAGATCGGGGGAGGGGTGAAGCTTTCTTT.